This T cell receptor (beta chain) was observed in a study of post-analysis software for immune sequencing data (dated by TCRdb to 2013 to 2016). As for the study more broadly: Relapsing-remitting, secondary progressive and progressive-relapsing multiple sclerosis were recorded as disease courses, and subtype annotation was lacking for some patients. The patient repertoires were compared against fewer than twelve previously published healthy control repertoires obtained from donors aged about 6 to 26 years. A subset of samples was prepared in parallel using single-end sample barcoding, then pooled and co-amplified after Illumina adapter ligation.

V drops 6 bases and J drops 2 bases, leaving 14 bases in between. The CDR3 spans 14 residues, from the cysteine through the phenylalanine. The DNA shown is the 42-base CDR3, in frame from base 1. CDR1 and CDR2, looked up from the germline V gene, are MNHEY and SVGAGI. TCR beta repertoires were profiled from peripheral blood of under 15 young patients with multiple sclerosis to demonstrate the VDJtools post-analysis software. The multiple sclerosis patients were children and adolescents between roughly 6 and 16 years of age. Of note for this clonotype: The clone's antigen remains unknown. No base-level quality is on record; no much larger clone is a single base apart.

Preparation of the library involved PCR. This sample was sequenced with an Illumina HiSeq 2500. To reduce PCR and sequencing biases, unique molecular identifiers were incorporated into the TCR beta cDNA libraries. Some 500,000 cDNA molecules were obtained for every 1 to 10 million input T cells, so each molecule roughly corresponded to one T cell. The patient libraries were prepared and sequenced using the same protocol as the earlier healthy control dataset. Within a given batch, samples were prepared together, multiplexed and sequenced on the same HiSeq lane. As for the authors' bioinformatics: MIGEC was used to process the raw barcoded reads, and molecular identifier groups with only a single read were discarded before consensus assembly and CDR3 extraction. Clonotype tables were post-analysed with VDJtools, and diversity was normalized by down-sampling all datasets to the smallest sample size. In repertoire overlap clustering, CDR3 amino acid sequences, but not nucleotide sequences, were matched to correct batch-related cross-sample contamination. Through fastp at Q25 and MiXCR, TCRdb rebuilt clones from the public reads, retaining in-frame beta chains. Each entry merges the rows of one CDR3 protein and shows their most common DNA and genes. TCRdb's processing, not the study's, gives the V and J calls here. This sample gives some 890,000 distinct CDR3 sequences in total; around 53% of them show up just once. The biggest ten clones account for approximately 4.5% of the sample.

Findings and caveats that apply to the study as a whole: When samples were clustered directly using the F measure, samples prepared in the same batch co-clustered strongly, which prompted a batch-effect correction. Patients showed significantly higher frequencies than controls for about 5 TRBV segments, among them TRBV5-6, TRBV5-1 and TRBV20-1. The multiple sclerosis patient group was slightly younger than the control group. Normalized Chao1 diversity was significantly lower in multiple sclerosis patients than controls, suggesting substantial peripheral T-cell clonal expansion.

The TCR comes from a girl under 18 with multiple sclerosis. Recombination linked TRBV6-5 to TRBJ2-7; the D segment cannot be called with confidence. The sample comprised blood. The sequenced DNA: TGTGCCAGCAGCCCCGTGAGGCAAGCCTACGAGCAGTACTTC. The translation is CASSPVRQAYEQYF.